The 9 T cell receptor beta chains given below trace back to one sample, sequenced in a study of shared clonotypes between healthy human individuals. The repertoire was sequenced with immunoSEQ multiplex PCR; TCRdb's copy has only in-frame clones and lacks some. The sample yields 1 million to 1.2 million clones, approximately 80% seen once. The sample was memory CD4+ T cells from PBMCs. Subset reported: CD45RA-negative fraction. The receptors come from a man between 18 and 29 years old in good health. Some clones in this sample may be carry-over from other donors' samples.

This sequence joins TRBV5-4 and TRBJ2-6; TRBD2 matches at 11 bases. This CDR3 is built from 17 residues. Trimming at V came to 4 bases and at J to 0 bases, leaving 3 bases not matched to a gene. Germline CDR1 is SGHNT and CDR2 is YYREEE (reference sequence). The CDR3 DNA is TGTGCCAGCAGCATTAGCGGGGGGGCCTCTGGGGCCAACGTCCTGACTTTC. Its protein product is CASSISGGASGANVLTF.

This chain uses TRBV6-1 with TRBJ2-3, with 8 positions matching TRBD2. J gave up 8 bases and V 5 bases, and 9 bases lay outside the gene matches. CDR3 length: 14 residues. CDR1 is MNHNS and CDR2 is SASEGT in the germline V gene. CDR3 DNA: TGTGCCAGCAGTCGAGCGGGAGACGGGGCTACGCAGTATTTT. It yields the protein CASSRAGDGATQYF.

The rearrangement links TRBV7-3 to TRBJ1-5; TRBD1 matches at 8 bases. The CDR3 totals 16 residues. The J segment lost 4 bases and the V segment lost 3 bases, leaving 8 bases of the junction unmatched. Germline V gene sequence: CDR1 SGHTA, CDR2 FQGTGA. The CDR3 sequence: CASSFPLGQGNQPQHF. The CDR3, as DNA: TGTGCCAGCAGCTTCCCCCTCGGACAGGGTAATCAGCCCCAGCATTTT.

The chain links TRBV28 to TRBJ1-5; TRBD1 is a possible D gene (6 bases). CDR3 length: 14 residues. V shed 6 bases and J shed 4 bases, with 13 bases lying between them. Germline V gives CDR1 MDHEN, CDR2 SYDVKM. CDR3 coding DNA: TGTGCCAGCAGGGAGGGGGGGCCTAATCAGCCCCAGCATTTT. This translates into CASREGGPNQPQHF.

The chain couples TRBV6-5 to TRBJ2-5; 7 bases are a match to TRBD2. The germline V gene has CDR1 MNHEY and CDR2 SVGAGI. V was pared by 0 bases and J by 2 bases, with 0 bases of the junction left unmatched. The CDR3 runs 14 residues. CDR3 sequence: CASSYSRGQETQYF. The CDR3 nucleotides are TGTGCCAGCAGTTACTCGCGGGGGCAAGAGACCCAGTACTTC.

This clone has a single count. The J gene is TRBJ1-3, the V gene TRBV5-1; D is unresolved. CDR1 and CDR2 from the germline V gene are SGHRS and YFSETQ. This CDR3 has 16 amino acids. Trimming removed 0 bases from V and 0 bases from J, with 10 bases in between. The CDR3 coding sequence is TGCGCCAGCAGCTTGGGGACGGAGGACTCTGGAAACACCATATATTTT. Translated, it gives CASSLGTEDSGNTIYF.

The genes are TRBV2 and TRBJ2-2, with TRBD1 identical over 8 bases. The CDR3 has 16 amino acids. J was trimmed by 4 bases and V by 8 bases; bases with no gene match: 12. Germline CDR1 and CDR2: SNHLY and FYNNEI. CDR3 loop: CASAKPQGARTGELFF. CDR3 coding DNA: TGTGCCAGCGCGAAACCGCAGGGGGCGCGCACCGGGGAGCTGTTTTTT.

The chain uses TRBV28 and TRBJ2-7; 12 bases agree with TRBD2. The CDR3 is 16 amino acids. With V trimmed by 7 bases and J by 11 bases, 18 bases remained unmatched. Germline CDR1 reads MDHEN; CDR2 reads SYDVKM. As DNA, the CDR3 is TGTGCCAGCATACCGTACCCCGGGACTAGCGGGTTAAGGGAGTACTTC. Protein product: CASIPYPGTSGLREYF.

As to this clone: Other DNA sequences of this sample code for an identical CDR3. V gene TRBV6-1 combines with J gene TRBJ2-7; no clear D gene. Trimming left V 3 bases short and J 1 base short, with 7 bases between. The CDR3 runs to 13 residues. Germline V gives CDR1 MNHNS, CDR2 SASEGT. In DNA form, the CDR3 reads TGTGCCAGCAGTGAGCACCGGTCCTACGAGCAGTACTTC. It codes for CASSEHRSYEQYF.